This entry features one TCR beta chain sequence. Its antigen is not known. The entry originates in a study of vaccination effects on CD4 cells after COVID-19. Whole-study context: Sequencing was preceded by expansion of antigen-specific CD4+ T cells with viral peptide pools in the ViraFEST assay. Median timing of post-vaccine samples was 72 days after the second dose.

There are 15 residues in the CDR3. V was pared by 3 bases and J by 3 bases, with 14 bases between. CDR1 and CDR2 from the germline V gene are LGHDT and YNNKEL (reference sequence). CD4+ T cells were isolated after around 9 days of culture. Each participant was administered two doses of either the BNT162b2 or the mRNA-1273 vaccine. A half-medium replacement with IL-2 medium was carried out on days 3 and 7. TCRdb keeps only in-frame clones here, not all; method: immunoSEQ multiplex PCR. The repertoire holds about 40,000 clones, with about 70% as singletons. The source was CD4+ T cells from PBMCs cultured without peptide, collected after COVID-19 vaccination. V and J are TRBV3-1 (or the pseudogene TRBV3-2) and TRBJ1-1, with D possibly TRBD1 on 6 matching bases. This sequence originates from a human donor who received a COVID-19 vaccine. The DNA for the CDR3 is TGTGCCAGCAGCCAGATACAGGGCGTGTACACTGAAGCTTTCTTT. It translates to CASSQIQGVYTEAFF.